A selection of T cell receptor beta chains follows, all from one sample in a study of lymphopenia after photon versus proton radiotherapy. Sequencing used immunoSEQ multiplex PCR; TCRdb keeps in-frame clones, though not all of them. The repertoire holds roughly 13,000 clones, with about 85% as singletons. The sequencing used peripheral blood, collected from a patient treated with photon-based radiotherapy. The receptors stem from a man aged 55 to 69 with pancreatic cancer. The CDR3 runs from the conserved cysteine through the conserved F or W. The D gene is left open where the match is weak. A row's size may be missing; if present it is once, few, many or a size class.

>TRBJ1-2|TRBD1|NA|TRBV13
CASSLTGARYGYTF
TGTGCCAGCAGCTTGACAGGGGCCCGCTATGGCTACACCTTC
>TRBJ1-1|TRBD1|once|TRBV14
CASSRDRGFGAFF
TGTGCCAGCAGCCGGGACAGGGGATTCGGAGCTTTCTTT
>TRBJ1-2|NA|few|TRBV15
CATSRGTRPGYTF
TGTGCCACCAGCAGAGGCACCCGGCCTGGCTACACCTTC
>TRBJ2-2|TRBD2|NA|TRBV11-3
CASSPGGGNTGELFF
TGTGCCAGCAGCCCGGGAGGGGGGAACACCGGGGAGCTGTTTTTT
>TRBJ1-1|NA|few|TRBV7-2
CASSPPGWEAFF
TGTGCCAGCAGCCCCCCGGGTTGGGAGGCTTTCTTT
>TRBJ2-7|NA|NA|TRBV14
CASSQTPQGTGQYF
TGTGCCAGCAGCCAGACCCCACAGGGTACAGGGCAGTACTTC
>TRBJ2-7|NA|NA|TRBV9
CASSVGAGDSYEQYF
TGTGCCAGCAGCGTAGGTGCAGGGGACTCCTACGAGCAGTACTTC
>TRBJ2-3|NA|NA|TRBV14
CASSQDNADTQYF
TGTGCCAGCAGCCAAGATAACGCAGATACGCAGTATTTT
>TRBJ1-2|TRBD1|NA|TRBV10-3
CAIRPTGGHGYTF
TGTGCCATCAGACCGACAGGGGGCCATGGCTACACCTTC
>TRBJ2-3|NA|NA|TRBV5-1
CASGEPSTDTQYF
TGCGCCAGCGGGGAACCTAGCACAGATACGCAGTATTTT
>TRBJ2-7|NA|NA|TRBV4-2
CASSQGLADSYEQYF
TGTGCCAGCAGCCAAGGGTTAGCGGACTCCTACGAGCAGTACTTC
>TRBJ1-6|NA|NA|TRBV11-2
CASSLAFNSPLHF
TGTGCCAGCAGCTTAGCCTTTAATTCACCCCTCCACTTT
>TRBJ1-1|NA|NA|TRBV9
CASSVESGNTEAFF
TGTGCCAGCAGCGTAGAGTCGGGGAACACTGAAGCTTTCTTT
>TRBJ1-3|NA|NA|TRBV5-4
CASSLVGQAGNTIYF
TGTGCCAGCAGCTTGGTCGGGCAAGCTGGAAACACCATATATTTT
>TRBJ2-1|NA|NA|TRBV7-9
CAIFGGSYNEQFF
TGTGCCATATTCGGGGGTTCCTACAATGAGCAGTTCTTC
>TRBJ2-5|TRBD1|NA|TRBV18
CASSPPTGGSETQYF
TGTGCCAGCTCACCACCGACAGGGGGCTCGGAGACCCAGTACTTC
>TRBJ2-7|NA|NA|TRBV6-1
CASTEREGGVYEQYF
TGTGCCAGCACGGAGCGGGAAGGGGGTGTCTACGAGCAGTACTTC
>TRBJ1-1|NA|NA|TRBV14
CASSHDVLRGVNTEAFF
TGTGCCAGCAGCCACGACGTCTTAAGAGGGGTGAACACTGAAGCTTTCTTT